Sequencing of this TCR beta chain was carried out in a study of cytomegalovirus exposure and HLA in healthy donors. The overall study: Sequencing of about 179 million T cells in an earlier analysis found around 110 million unique TCR beta sequences. HLA-typed donors contributed approximately 86 million unique TCRs, which were held in an early data release.

Study results and caveats: Available immune exposure information covered CMV serostatus only.

On this clone: Its specificity is unknown.

PCR used 60 Vbeta primers and 13 Jbeta primers. Measured with immunoSEQ multiplex PCR; TCRdb has only the in-frame clones, and not every one. The table lists about 150,000 clones, about 72% of them singletons. In germline, CDR1 is MDHEN, CDR2 SYDVKM. This CDR3 has 14 amino acids. Trimming took 6 bases from V and 5 from J, leaving 14 bases between them. The genes are TRBV28 and TRBJ1-5; the D gene is possibly TRBD1 (5 bases). Sequencing used PBMCs. The receptor's source is a man aged 35-49 years in good health and CMV-seronegative. In DNA form, the CDR3 reads TGTGCCAGCAGGCCGTCGGGGACTGATCAGCCCCAGCATTTT. Translation gives CASRPSGTDQPQHF.